These 19 T cell receptor beta chains were all obtained from the same sample, sequenced in a study of blood T cell repertoires in COVID-19. Clones were sequenced by immunoSEQ multiplex PCR, and TCRdb holds only the in-frame ones, with some missing. This repertoire shows 200,000 to 300,000 clones, 92% found once; its top ten account for over 0.65%. Material: peripheral blood. These receptors all stem from a man younger than 40 with COVID-19, enrolled during active disease.

This clone is a singleton in its sample. The V call is TRBV6-5, the J call TRBJ2-1; 10 bases are a match to TRBD1. After removal of 4 bases from V and 8 bases from J, the junction contained 8 bases not matched to a gene. The CDR3 extends over 15 amino acids. Germline loops: CDR1 MNHEY, CDR2 SVGAGI. The CDR3 DNA follows: TGTGCCAGCAGTTGGCCGGGACAGGGGTGGTATGAGCAGTTCTTC. The encoded protein is CASSWPGQGWYEQFF.

The chain has TRBV10-3 and TRBJ2-5, with D perhaps matching TRBD1 (6 bases). V was pared by 2 bases and J by 1 base, with 17 bases between. The CDR3 has 17 amino acids. Germline values: CDR1 ENHRY, CDR2 SYGVKD. CDR3 in amino acids: CAISEGTGTPGQETQYF. CDR3 sequence (DNA): TGTGCCATCAGTGAGGGGACCGGGACACCGGGCCAAGAGACCCAGTACTTC.

The J gene is TRBJ2-7, the V gene TRBV7-9; the match to TRBD1 covers 8 bases. V was clipped by 5 bases and J by 0 bases; unmatched bases: 15. Germline loops: CDR1 SEHNR, CDR2 FQNEAQ (reference sequence). The CDR3 sequence is 18 residues long. This CDR3 is CASSPPTGDGIFSYEQYF. The DNA for the CDR3 is TGTGCCAGCAGCCCCCCGACAGGGGACGGGATCTTCTCCTACGAGCAGTACTTC. Filled out from reference TRBV7-9 and TRBJ2-7, the complete variable domain reads DTGVSQNPRHKITKRGQNVTFRCDPISEHNRLYWYRQTLGQGPEFLTYFQNEAQLEKSRLLSDRFSAERPKGSFSTLEIQRTEQGDSAMYLCASSPPTGDGIFSYEQYFGPGTRLTVT.

The V gene is TRBV7-2, the J gene TRBJ1-2; a weak D match, TRBD1 (6 bases). V lost 5 bases and J 1 base, leaving 14 bases between the germline ends. The germline V gene encodes CDR1 SGHTA and CDR2 FQGNSA. The CDR3 contains 15 residues. CDR3 DNA sequence: TGTGCCAGCAGCAAACAACGGACAGTTAACTATGGCTACACCTTC. Encoded protein: CASSKQRTVNYGYTF.

J is TRBJ2-7 and V is TRBV7-2; 9 bases are shared with TRBD1. CDR1 and CDR2 (germline): SGHTA, FQGNSA. The CDR3 sequence is 15 residues long. V trimming: 2 bases; J trimming: 7 bases; junction bases outside the gene matches: 9. Here the CDR3 DNA reads TGTGCCAGCAGCTTATCGGGACAGGGTATTGGAGAGCAGTACTTC. Amino acids: CASSLSGQGIGEQYF.

The chain couples TRBV29-1 to TRBJ2-3, with D perhaps TRBD1 (6 bases). V lost 7 bases to trimming and J lost 4 bases, with 15 bases between them. The CDR3 sequence is 13 residues long. Germline assignment: CDR1 SQVTM and CDR2 ANQGSEA. CDR3 nucleotides: TGCAGCGGAATACAGGGAAGGTCAGATACGCAGTATTTT. This gives the protein CSGIQGRSDTQYF.

This rearrangement joins TRBV9 to TRBJ2-5; TRBD2 matches 14 bases. The CDR3 consists of 16 residues. Germline V gene sequence: CDR1 SGDLS, CDR2 YYNGEE. J gave up 7 bases and V 3 bases, and 8 bases lay outside the gene matches. DNA for the CDR3: TGTGCCAGCAGCGAGAGCCTGGGGACTAGCGGGGGGACCCAGTACTTC. It specifies CASSESLGTSGGTQYF.

The chain joins TRBV29-1 to TRBJ2-5; TRBD2 matches 10 bases. Per germline, CDR1 SQVTM and CDR2 ANQGSEA. The J segment lost 4 bases and the V segment lost 5 bases, leaving 4 bases of the junction unmatched. CDR3 length equals 13 residues. The CDR3 sequence is CSVSGGGLETQYF. The CDR3 coding sequence is TGCAGCGTTAGCGGGGGGGGATTAGAGACCCAGTACTTC.

The chain links TRBV6-1 to TRBJ1-2, with D possibly TRBD1 on 5 matching bases. The germline V and J ends were trimmed by 1 base and 3 bases, with 9 bases remaining between them. Germline V gene lookup returns CDR1 MNHNS and CDR2 SASEGT. CDR3 length: 14 amino acids. This CDR3 is CASSEVGLDYGYTF. In DNA, the CDR3 is TGTGCCAGCAGTGAAGTGGGGCTGGACTATGGCTACACCTTC.

The chain employs TRBV4-1 and TRBJ1-1; no clear D gene. Trimming took off 0 bases at V and 5 bases at J, with 13 bases between the two ends. In germline, CDR1 is MGHRA, CDR2 YSYEKL. This CDR3 comprises 15 residues. Here the CDR3 DNA reads TGCGCCAGCAGCCAAGATACGGGAATTGATACTGAAGCTTTCTTT. Translated, it gives CASSQDTGIDTEAFF.

The CDR3 reads CASSQERGPLSEQYF. The CDR3 bases are TGTGCCAGCAGCCAAGAAAGGGGGCCCCTGTCCGAGCAGTACTTC. The V call is TRBV14, the J call TRBJ2-7, with 7 nucleotides matching TRBD1. The V and J ends lost 0 bases and 6 bases, in that order; junction bases with no gene match: 8. Germline V gene sequence: CDR1 SGHDN, CDR2 FVKESK. The CDR3 is 15 residues long.

This clone was seen just once. The chain is built from TRBV6-5 and TRBJ2-3; 12 nucleotides agree with TRBD2. CDR3 length equals 14 residues. The germline CDR1 and CDR2 sequences are MNHEY and SVGAGI. Trimming took 6 bases from V and 4 from J; bases not matched to a gene: 2. The CDR3 nucleotides are TGTGCCAGCAGGGGACTAGCGGGCGCAGATACGCAGTATTTT. This codes for CASRGLAGADTQYF.

The chain uses TRBV4-1 and TRBJ1-4; possibly TRBD1 for D (5 bases). Per the germline V gene, CDR1 is MGHRA and CDR2 is YSYEKL. The CDR3 is 16 amino acids. Trimming removed 1 base at V and 7 bases at J, with 16 bases between. CDR3 coding DNA: TGCGCCAGCAGCCAAGCGACCGGGACTAGGGCTGAAAAACTGTTTTTT. Residues: CASSQATGTRAEKLFF.

The chain uses TRBV6-5 and TRBJ2-7; 9 bases are shared with TRBD1. The CDR3 has 13 residues. In germline, CDR1 is MNHEY, CDR2 SVGAGI. J lost 0 bases, V lost 6 bases, and 0 bases had no gene match. As DNA, the CDR3 is TGTGCCAGCAGGACAGGGGGCTCCTACGAGCAGTACTTC. It translates to CASRTGGSYEQYF.

This clone was recorded once. The genes are TRBV10-1 and TRBJ2-3; D might be TRBD2 (6 bases). The CDR3 is 16 residues long. Germline CDR1 reads WNHNN; CDR2 reads SYGVQD (reference sequence). Trimming removed 3 bases at V and 2 bases at J, with 15 bases between. CDR3 region: CASSDSTGDHTDTQYF. CDR3 DNA sequence: TGCGCCAGCAGTGATTCTACGGGGGACCACACAGATACGCAGTATTTT.

The chain recombines TRBV5-6 with TRBJ1-6; a weak D match, TRBD1 (5 bases). V was trimmed by 2 bases and J by 9 bases, leaving 12 bases between them. The germline gives CDR1 SGHDT, CDR2 YYEEEE. CDR3 length: 14 residues. The CDR3 loop reads CASSFRGGSSPLHF. The DNA for the CDR3 is TGTGCCAGCAGCTTTAGGGGAGGCAGTTCACCCCTCCACTTT.

V and J are TRBV7-2 and TRBJ2-1, with TRBD2 matching 9 bases. The CDR3 runs to 15 residues. The V and J ends lost 5 bases and 1 base, in that order; junction bases with no gene match: 3. In germline, CDR1 is SGHTA, CDR2 FQGNSA. The CDR3 DNA reads TGTGCCAGCAGCCCACTAGCGGGTTCCTACAATGAGCAGTTCTTC. It specifies CASSPLAGSYNEQFF.

The gene calls are TRBV3-1 (or the pseudogene TRBV3-2) and TRBJ1-1, with 8 bases matching TRBD1. Looked up from germline, CDR1 is LGHDT and CDR2 is YNNKEL (reference sequence). Trimming cost V 3 bases and J 5 bases; bases outside gene matches: 11. The CDR3 extends over 16 amino acids. The CDR3 DNA follows: TGTGCCAGCAGCCAGGACCGCGGACAGGGCGGGACTGAAGCTTTCTTT. As protein: CASSQDRGQGGTEAFF.

This chain joins TRBV10-3 and TRBJ1-1; no definite D call. The CDR3 covers 13 residues. Trimming cost V 6 bases and J 2 bases, with 10 bases left between them. Germline V gives CDR1 ENHRY, CDR2 SYGVKD. This CDR3 is CAIREEGNTEAFF. CDR3 sequence (DNA): TGTGCCATCAGGGAAGAGGGAAACACTGAAGCTTTCTTT.